This T cell receptor (beta chain) was sequenced for a study of blood T cell repertoires in COVID-19. Germline V lookup: CDR1 LNHDA, CDR2 SQIVND (reference sequence). The CDR3 covers 18 residues. V was trimmed by 9 bases and J by 0 bases, leaving 24 bases between them. Participants reported their clinical history, and cohort assignment relied on those reports. The authors' processing: Cell counts per sample came from amplifying reference gene primers. The method was immunoSEQ multiplex PCR; TCRdb's version includes in-frame clones alone and lacks a portion of them. Clone size and the V and J calls come from that table; the DNA yielded D and trimming. There are roughly 300,000 clones in the sample; about 89% occur only once, and under 5.5% lies in the top ten.

This sequence originates from a woman in her thirties who had recovered from COVID-19. The chain links TRBV19 to TRBJ2-1; D might be TRBD2 (6 bases). The sample taken for sequencing was PBMCs or T cells enriched from blood (not recorded which). Written as DNA, the CDR3 is TGTGCCAGCAGGAACACAGAGGGAGGATTAAGCTCCTACAATGAGCAGTTCTTC. Translating gives CASRNTEGGLSSYNEQFF.